The sample holds many counts of the clone carrying this T cell receptor (beta chain). Its antigen is as yet unknown. This sample was included in a study of T cells in Graves' hyperthyroidism and ophthalmopathy. The source material, RNA transcripts, was used to amplify TCR beta CDR3 regions. The primer set for the first-round RT-PCR of the TCR CDR3 was HTBI. TCRdb re-analysed the multiplex PCR reads in MiXCR, keeping a single row per CDR3 protein. Altogether 650,000 to 750,000 distinct CDR3 sequences are present, approximately 14% being singletons, with the ten largest covering roughly a tenth. CDR3 length equals 16 residues. Germline trimming cut 5 bases from V and 8 bases from J; bases unmatched to any gene: 15. Per germline, CDR1 DFQATT and CDR2 SNEGSKA (reference sequence). Whole-study results and caveats: Blood held most thyroid clonotypes expanded above 0.001 frequency.

Uncontrolled infection, other autoimmune disease, pregnancy and lactation each barred patients from inclusion. PBMCs were derived from roughly 10 ml fresh peripheral blood. The V gene is TRBV20-1, the J gene TRBJ2-1; the match to TRBD2 covers 10 bases. The sample was blood. The TCR comes from a young woman with Graves' hyperthyroidism. CDR3 sequence: CSAPHLVAGGGDEQFF. DNA of the CDR3: TGCAGTGCTCCACACTTGGTAGCGGGAGGAGGCGATGAGCAGTTCTTC.